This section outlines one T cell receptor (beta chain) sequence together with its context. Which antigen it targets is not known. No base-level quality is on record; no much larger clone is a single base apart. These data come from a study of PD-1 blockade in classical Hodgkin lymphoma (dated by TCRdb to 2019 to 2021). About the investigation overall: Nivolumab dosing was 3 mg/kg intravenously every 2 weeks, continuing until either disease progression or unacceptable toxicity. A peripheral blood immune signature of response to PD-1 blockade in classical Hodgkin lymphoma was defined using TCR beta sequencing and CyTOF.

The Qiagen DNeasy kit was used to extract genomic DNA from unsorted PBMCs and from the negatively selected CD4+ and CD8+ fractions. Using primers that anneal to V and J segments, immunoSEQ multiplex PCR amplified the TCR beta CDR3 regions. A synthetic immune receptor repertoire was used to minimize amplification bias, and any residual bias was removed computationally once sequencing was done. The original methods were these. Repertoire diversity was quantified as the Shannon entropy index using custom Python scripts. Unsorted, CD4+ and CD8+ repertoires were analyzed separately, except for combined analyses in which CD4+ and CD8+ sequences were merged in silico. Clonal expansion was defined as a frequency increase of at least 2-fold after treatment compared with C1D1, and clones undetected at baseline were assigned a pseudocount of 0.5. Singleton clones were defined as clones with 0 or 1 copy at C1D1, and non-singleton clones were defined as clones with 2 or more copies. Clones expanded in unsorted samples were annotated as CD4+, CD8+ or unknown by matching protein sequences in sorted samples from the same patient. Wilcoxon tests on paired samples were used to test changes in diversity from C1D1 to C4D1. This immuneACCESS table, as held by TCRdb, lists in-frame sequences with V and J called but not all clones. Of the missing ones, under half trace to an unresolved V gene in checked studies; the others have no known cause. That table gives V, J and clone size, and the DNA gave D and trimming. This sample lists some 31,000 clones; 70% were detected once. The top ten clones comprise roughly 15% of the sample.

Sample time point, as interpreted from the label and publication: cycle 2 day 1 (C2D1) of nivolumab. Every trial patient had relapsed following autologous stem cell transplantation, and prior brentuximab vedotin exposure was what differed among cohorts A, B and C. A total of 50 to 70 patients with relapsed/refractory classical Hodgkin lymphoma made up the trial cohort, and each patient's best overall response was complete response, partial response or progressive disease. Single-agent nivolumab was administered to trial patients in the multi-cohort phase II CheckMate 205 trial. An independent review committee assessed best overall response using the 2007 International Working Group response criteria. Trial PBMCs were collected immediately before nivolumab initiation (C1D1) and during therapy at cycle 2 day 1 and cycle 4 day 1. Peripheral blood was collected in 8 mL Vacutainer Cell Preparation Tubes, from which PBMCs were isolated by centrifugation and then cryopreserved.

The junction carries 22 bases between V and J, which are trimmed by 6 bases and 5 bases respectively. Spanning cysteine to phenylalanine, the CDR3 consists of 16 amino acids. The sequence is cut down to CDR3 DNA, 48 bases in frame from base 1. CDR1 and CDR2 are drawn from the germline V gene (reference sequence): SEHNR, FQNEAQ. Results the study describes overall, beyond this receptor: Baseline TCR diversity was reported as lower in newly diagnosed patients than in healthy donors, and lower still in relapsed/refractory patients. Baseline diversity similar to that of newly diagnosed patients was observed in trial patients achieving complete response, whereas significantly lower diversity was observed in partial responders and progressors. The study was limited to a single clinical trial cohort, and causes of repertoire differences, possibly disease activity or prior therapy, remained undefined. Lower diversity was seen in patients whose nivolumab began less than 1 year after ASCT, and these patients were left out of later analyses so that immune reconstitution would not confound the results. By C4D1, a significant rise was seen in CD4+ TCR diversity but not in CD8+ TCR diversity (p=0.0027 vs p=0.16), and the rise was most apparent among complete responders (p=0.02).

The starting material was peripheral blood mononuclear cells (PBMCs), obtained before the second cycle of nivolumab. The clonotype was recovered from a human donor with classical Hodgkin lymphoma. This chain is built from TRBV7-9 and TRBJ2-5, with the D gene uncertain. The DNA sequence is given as TGTGCCAGCAGAACCAGGCCGACCGAGGATAGGGAGACCCAGTACTTC. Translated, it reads CASRTRPTEDRETQYF. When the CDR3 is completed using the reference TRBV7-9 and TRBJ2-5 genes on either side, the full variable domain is DTGVSQNPRHKITKRGQNVTFRCDPISEHNRLYWYRQTLGQGPEFLTYFQNEAQLEKSRLLSDRFSAERPKGSFSTLEIQRTEQGDSAMYLCASRTRPTEDRETQYFGPGTRLLVL.